This T cell receptor (beta chain) was identified during a study of radiotherapy plus CTLA-4 blockade in lung cancer. For the study at large: For approximately 19% of patients, objective responses occurred, and around 31% had disease control. Study conclusions and caveats: Expansion in blood of tumor-derived TCR clones was seen after radiotherapy plus ipilimumab. The best predictor of response was reported to be early blood T cell clone dynamics, with interferon-beta.

With ipilimumab providing CTLA-4 blockade, focal radiation was administered to patients who had chemo-refractory metastatic non-small-cell lung cancer. Clones were sequenced by immunoSEQ multiplex PCR, and TCRdb holds only the in-frame ones, with some missing. Of more than 75,000 clones in the sample, 60% to 80% were seen once. A remark on this clone: Its target is unknown.

Trimming shortened V by 4 bases and J by 4 bases, and 11 bases separated the two germline ends. From germline, CDR1 is SGHVS and CDR2 FQNEAQ. The CDR3 consists of 13 residues. The sequence derives from a human donor with non-small cell lung cancer that progressed on radiotherapy plus ipilimumab. This sequence joins TRBV7-8 and TRBJ2-7; D uncertain. The sample in question was peripheral blood, obtained from a patient treated with radiotherapy plus ipilimumab. This CDR3 is CASSSSLTYEQYF. CDR3 sequence (DNA): TGTGCCAGCAGCTCGTCTCTAACGTACGAGCAGTACTTC. The full variable domain, with the rest looked up from reference TRBV7-8 and TRBJ2-7, is GAGVSQSPRYKVAKRGQDVALRCDPISGHVSLFWYQQALGQGPEFLTYFQNEAQLDKSGLPSDRFFAERPEGSVSTLKIQRTQQEDSAVYLCASSSSLTYEQYFGPGTRLTVT.